This T cell receptor beta chain was recovered during a study of vaccination and CD4 T cells after COVID-19. About the research overall: Cells were stimulated with overlapping spike peptide pools from SARS-CoV-2, HCoV-NL63, HCoV-OC43 and HCoV-229E.

Findings and caveats of the study: Analysis of convalescent patients found that 304 of 307 vaccine-specific clones were spike mono-reactive.

The sample's treatment: roughly ten-day PBMC culture with coronavirus spike peptide pools or control peptides (ViraFEST assay). Remarks on this clonotype: Its antigen is still unknown.

Oncomine TCR Beta short-read sequencing was applied to DNA from cultured CD4+ T cells. TCRdb ran MiXCR on the PCR reads and lists one entry per CDR3 protein. The sample includes under 25,000 distinct CDR3 sequences, 26% of them seen just once. This clonotype originated in a human donor with COVID-19. Sequencing input: cultured CD4+ T cells from blood.

CDR3 residues: CASSARESYNSPLHF. CDR3 nucleotide sequence: TGTGCCAGCAGTGCTAGGGAATCCTATAATTCACCCCTCCACTTT. The chain links TRBV6-1 to TRBJ1-6; D is undetermined. Germline CDR1 MNHNS, CDR2 SASEGT. Trimming cost V 4 bases and J 1 base, with 8 bases left between them. The CDR3 sequence is 15 residues long.